The present T cell receptor (beta chain) was sequenced within a study of neurological immune-mediated disorders. Findings and limits, study-wide: None of the CDR3 amino acid sequences of expanded clones recurred across subjects, suggesting private repertoires in all groups.

The CDR3 spans 12 residues. V lost 5 bases, J lost 7 bases, and 11 bases lay in between. Per germline, CDR1 SEHNR and CDR2 FQNEAQ (reference sequence). This clonotype has just a few counts. Its specificity is not known. TCRdb re-derived calls from the 5' RACE reads in MiXCR, one entry per CDR3 protein. This repertoire shows under 70,000 distinct CDR3 sequences, 2.5% to 4% found once; its top ten account for 4% to 6.5%. The sequenced sample consisted of PBMCs. The J gene is TRBJ1-2, the V gene TRBV7-9; D ambiguous. This receptor was taken from a woman in her fifties or sixties with multiple sclerosis. The CDR3 coding sequence is TGTGCCAGCAGCCTATTAATACCTGGCTACACCTTC. This codes for CASSLLIPGYTF. Variable domain in full (rest from reference TRBV7-9 and TRBJ1-2): DTGVSQNPRHKITKRGQNVTFRCDPISEHNRLYWYRQTLGQGPEFLTYFQNEAQLEKSRLLSDRFSAERPKGSFSTLEIQRTEQGDSAMYLCASSLLIPGYTFGSGTRLTVV.